This TCR beta chain was identified during a study of T-cell memory formation after mild COVID-19. Looking at the study overall: Clusters of TCRs were largely donor specific. Study-wide results and caveats: Proof of SARS-CoV-2 specificity was absent for the second-wave clones that crested on day 37. Those CD4+ clones that contracted were mainly in CM and EM (CD8+ ones in EMRA).

With constant-segment primers, 5'RACE yielded cDNA libraries of TCR alpha and TCR beta that carried sample barcodes and UMIs. Each CDR3 protein is one row after TCRdb ran MiXCR on the 5' RACE reads. The sample includes almost 550,000 distinct CDR3 sequences, roughly 22% of them seen just once. In regard to this clonotype: No antigen is known for it.

The CDR3 runs to 19 residues. Germline V gene sequence: CDR1 SGHVS, CDR2 FNYEAQ. V shed 5 bases, J shed 10 bases, and the junction held 25 bases outside the gene matches. V is TRBV7-6 and J is TRBJ2-3, with 9 positions matching TRBD1. The specimen sequenced was PBMCs or a T cell subset sorted from them (not recorded which). The TCR sequence derives from an adult woman who had mild COVID-19 (a few samples of this study predate the infection). Cell type and time point are not known. Here the CDR3 reads CASSHGQGSSLMGVLAQYF. The DNA of the CDR3 is TGTGCCAGCAGCCACGGACAGGGGTCCTCATTGATGGGGGTTTTGGCGCAGTATTTT.